The T cell receptor beta chain described here comes from a study of blood T cell repertoires in COVID-19. Study information: Sites across the United States, Italy and Spain contributed samples from acute and convalescent COVID-19. Nucleic acid was either cDNA or gDNA, and it came from T cells, B-cell-depleted T cells, or PBMCs.

Original data processing: Amplified reference gene primers provided the basis for estimating nucleated cell counts. TCRdb's table, derived via immunoSEQ multiplex PCR, lists solely in-frame clones and lacks some. The D gene and trimming were derived from the DNA, and the V and J assignments and clone size from that table. There are some 27,000 clones in the sample; around 88% occur only once, and about 17% lies in the top ten. Sequencing used peripheral blood. The TCR originated in a human donor in a cohort sampled during active COVID-19.

The CDR3 loop is CASSLADWEYGELFF. CDR3 coding DNA: TGCGCCAGCAGCTTGGCCGATTGGGAGTACGGGGAGCTGTTTTTT. The chain is built from TRBV5-1 and TRBJ2-2, with D possibly being TRBD2 (5 bases). Trimming removed 0 bases from V and 7 bases from J, with 13 bases in between. The germline V gene encodes CDR1 SGHRS and CDR2 YFSETQ. This CDR3 has 15 residues.